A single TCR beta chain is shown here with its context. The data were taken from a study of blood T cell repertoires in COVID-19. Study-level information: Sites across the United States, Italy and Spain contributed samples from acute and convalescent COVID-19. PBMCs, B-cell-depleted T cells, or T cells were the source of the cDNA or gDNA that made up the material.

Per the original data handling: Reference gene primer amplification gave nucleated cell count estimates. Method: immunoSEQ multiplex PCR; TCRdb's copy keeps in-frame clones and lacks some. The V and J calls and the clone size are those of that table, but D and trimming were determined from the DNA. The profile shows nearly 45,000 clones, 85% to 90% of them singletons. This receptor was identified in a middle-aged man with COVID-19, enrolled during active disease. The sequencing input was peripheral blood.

This CDR3 reads CAITSSGIGETQYF. The CDR3 DNA sequence: TGTGCCATCACCTCTAGCGGGATCGGGGAGACCCAGTACTTC. The V call is TRBV10-3, the J call TRBJ2-5; 9 bases are a match to TRBD2. Unmatched junction bases numbered 8, after V lost 7 bases and J lost 5 bases. Looked up from germline, CDR1 is ENHRY and CDR2 is SYGVKD. The CDR3 totals 14 residues.